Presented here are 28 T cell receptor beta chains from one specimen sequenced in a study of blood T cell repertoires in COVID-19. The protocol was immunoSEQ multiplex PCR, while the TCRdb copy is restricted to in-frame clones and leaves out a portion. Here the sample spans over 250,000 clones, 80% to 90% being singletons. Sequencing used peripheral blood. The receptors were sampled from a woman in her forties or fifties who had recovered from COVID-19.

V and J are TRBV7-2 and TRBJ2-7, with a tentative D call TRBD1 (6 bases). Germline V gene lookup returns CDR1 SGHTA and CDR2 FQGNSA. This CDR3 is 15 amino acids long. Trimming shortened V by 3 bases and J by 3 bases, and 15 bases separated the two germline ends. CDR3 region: CASSFGKGGDYEQYF. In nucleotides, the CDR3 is TGTGCCAGCAGCTTCGGGAAAGGGGGAGACTACGAGCAGTACTTC.

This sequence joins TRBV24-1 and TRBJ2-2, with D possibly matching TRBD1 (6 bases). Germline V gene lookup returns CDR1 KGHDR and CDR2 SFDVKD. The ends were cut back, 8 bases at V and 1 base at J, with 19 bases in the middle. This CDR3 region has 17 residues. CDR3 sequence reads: CATTQGVTGMNTGELFF. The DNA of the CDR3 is TGTGCCACCACCCAAGGAGTTACAGGGATGAACACCGGGGAGCTGTTTTTT.

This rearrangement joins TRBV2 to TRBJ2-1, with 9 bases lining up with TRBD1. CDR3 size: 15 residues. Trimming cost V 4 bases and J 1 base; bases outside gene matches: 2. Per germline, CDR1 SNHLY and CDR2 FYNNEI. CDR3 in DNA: TGTGCCAGCAGTGGGACAGGGGAGTCCTACAATGAGCAGTTCTTC. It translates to CASSGTGESYNEQFF.

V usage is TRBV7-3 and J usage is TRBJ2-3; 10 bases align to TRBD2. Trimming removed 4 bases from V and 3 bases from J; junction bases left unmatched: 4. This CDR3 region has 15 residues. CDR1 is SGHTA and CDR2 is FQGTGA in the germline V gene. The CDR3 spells CASSSLAGGTDTQYF. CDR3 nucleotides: TGTGCCAGCAGCTCTTTAGCGGGAGGAACAGATACGCAGTATTTT.

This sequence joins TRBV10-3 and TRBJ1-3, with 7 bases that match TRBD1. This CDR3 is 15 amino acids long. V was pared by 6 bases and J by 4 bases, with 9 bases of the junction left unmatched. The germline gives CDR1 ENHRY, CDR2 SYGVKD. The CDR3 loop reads CAISPNQGVGNTIYF. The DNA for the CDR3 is TGTGCCATCAGCCCAAATCAGGGGGTAGGAAACACCATATATTTT.

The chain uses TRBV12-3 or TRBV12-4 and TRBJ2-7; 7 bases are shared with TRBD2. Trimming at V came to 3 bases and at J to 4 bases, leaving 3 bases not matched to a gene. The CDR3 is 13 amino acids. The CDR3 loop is CASSLGTKYEQYF. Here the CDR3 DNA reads TGTGCCAGCAGTTTGGGGACTAAATACGAGCAGTACTTC.

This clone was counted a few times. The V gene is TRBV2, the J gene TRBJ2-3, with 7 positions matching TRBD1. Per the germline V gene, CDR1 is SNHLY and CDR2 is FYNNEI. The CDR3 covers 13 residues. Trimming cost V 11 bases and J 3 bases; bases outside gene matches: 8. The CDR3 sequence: CAARAGGTDTQYF. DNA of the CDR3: TGTGCCGCACGGGCAGGGGGAACAGATACGCAGTATTTT. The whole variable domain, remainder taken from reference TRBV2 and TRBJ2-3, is EPEVTQTPSHQVTQMGQEVILRCVPISNHLYFYWYRQILGQKVEFLVSFYNNEISEKSEIFDDQFSVERPDGSNFTLKIRSTKLEDSAMYFCAARAGGTDTQYFGPGTRLTVL.

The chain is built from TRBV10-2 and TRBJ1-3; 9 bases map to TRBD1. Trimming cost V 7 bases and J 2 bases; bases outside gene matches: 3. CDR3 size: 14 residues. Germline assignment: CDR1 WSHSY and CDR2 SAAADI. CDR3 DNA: TGCGCCAGCAAGGGACAGGGCGCTGGAAACACCATATATTTT. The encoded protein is CASKGQGAGNTIYF.

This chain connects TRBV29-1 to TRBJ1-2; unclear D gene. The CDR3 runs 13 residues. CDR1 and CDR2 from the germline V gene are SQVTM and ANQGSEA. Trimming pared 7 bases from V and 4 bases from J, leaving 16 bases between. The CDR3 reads CSALLLGGYGYTF. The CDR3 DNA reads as TGCAGCGCCCTACTGCTTGGCGGCTATGGCTACACCTTC.

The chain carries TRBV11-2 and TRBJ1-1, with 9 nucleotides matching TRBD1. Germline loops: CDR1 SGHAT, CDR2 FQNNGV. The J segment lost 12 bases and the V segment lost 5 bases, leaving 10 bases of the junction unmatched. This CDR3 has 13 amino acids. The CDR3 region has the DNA TGTGCCAGCAGCCCCCCGGGACAGGGTGGTACTTTCTTT. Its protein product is CASSPPGQGGTFF.

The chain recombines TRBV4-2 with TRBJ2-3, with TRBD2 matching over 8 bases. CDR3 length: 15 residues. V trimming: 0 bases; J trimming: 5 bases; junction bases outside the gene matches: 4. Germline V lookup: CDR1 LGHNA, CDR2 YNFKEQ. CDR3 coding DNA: TGTGCCAGCAGCCAAGAGACCCTAGCGGGAGATACGCAGTATTTT. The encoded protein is CASSQETLAGDTQYF.

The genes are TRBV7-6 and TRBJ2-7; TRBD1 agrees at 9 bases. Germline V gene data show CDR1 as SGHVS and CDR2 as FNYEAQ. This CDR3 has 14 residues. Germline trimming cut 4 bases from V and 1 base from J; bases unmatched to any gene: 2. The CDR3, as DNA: TGTGCCAGCAGCTCGGGGACAGGGTCCTACGAGCAGTACTTC. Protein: CASSSGTGSYEQYF.

Here the CDR3 reads CASSQLSGSTGELFF. The CDR3 nucleotides are TGCGCCAGCAGCCAACTTAGCGGGAGCACCGGGGAGCTGTTTTTT. The chain is built from TRBV4-3 and TRBJ2-2, with 9 bases aligning to TRBD2. CDR3 length equals 15 residues. V lost 2 bases, J lost 4 bases, and 2 bases stayed unmatched. CDR1 LGHNA and CDR2 YSLEER come from the germline V gene.

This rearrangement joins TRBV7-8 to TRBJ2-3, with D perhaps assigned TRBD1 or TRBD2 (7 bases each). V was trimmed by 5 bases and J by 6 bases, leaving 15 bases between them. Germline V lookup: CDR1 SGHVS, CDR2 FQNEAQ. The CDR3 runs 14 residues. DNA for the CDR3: TGTGCCAGCAGCCGAGGGACAGCGGGGGATACGCAGTATTTT. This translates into CASSRGTAGDTQYF.

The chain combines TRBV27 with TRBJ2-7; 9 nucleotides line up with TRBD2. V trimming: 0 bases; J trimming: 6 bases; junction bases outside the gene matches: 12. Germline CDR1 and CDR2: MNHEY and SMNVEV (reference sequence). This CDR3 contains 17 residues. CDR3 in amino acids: CASSLSGAGGPASEQYF. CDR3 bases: TGTGCCAGCAGTTTATCTGGGGCGGGGGGGCCAGCGTCCGAGCAGTACTTC.

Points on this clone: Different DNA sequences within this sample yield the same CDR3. The DNA of the CDR3 is TGCGCCAGCAGCTTCACTAGCGGGGGGACAGATACGCAGTATTTT. Its translation is CASSFTSGGTDTQYF. V is TRBV5-1 and J is TRBJ2-3; TRBD2 agrees at 12 bases. Germline V gene sequence: CDR1 SGHRS, CDR2 YFSETQ. The V and J ends lost 2 bases and 3 bases, in that order; junction bases with no gene match: 1. The CDR3 covers 15 residues. Based on the CDR3 plus reference TRBV5-1 and TRBJ2-3, the full variable domain is KAGVTQTPRYLIKTRGQQVTLSCSPISGHRSVSWYQQTPGQGLQFLFEYFSETQRNKGNFPGRFSGRQFSNSRSEMNVSTLELGDSALYLCASSFTSGGTDTQYFGPGTRLTVL.

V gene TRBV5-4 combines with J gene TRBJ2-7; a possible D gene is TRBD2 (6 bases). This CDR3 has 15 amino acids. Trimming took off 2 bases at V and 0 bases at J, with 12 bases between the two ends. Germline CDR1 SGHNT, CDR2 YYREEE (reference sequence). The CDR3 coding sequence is TGTGCCAGCAGCTTAGGAGGGACCGACTCCTACGAGCAGTACTTC. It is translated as CASSLGGTDSYEQYF.

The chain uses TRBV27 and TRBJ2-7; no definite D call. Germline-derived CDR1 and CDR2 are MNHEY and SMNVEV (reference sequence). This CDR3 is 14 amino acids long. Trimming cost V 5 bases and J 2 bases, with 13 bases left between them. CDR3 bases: TGTGCCAGCAGTCCATCGACTGATACCTACGAGCAGTACTTC. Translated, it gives CASSPSTDTYEQYF.

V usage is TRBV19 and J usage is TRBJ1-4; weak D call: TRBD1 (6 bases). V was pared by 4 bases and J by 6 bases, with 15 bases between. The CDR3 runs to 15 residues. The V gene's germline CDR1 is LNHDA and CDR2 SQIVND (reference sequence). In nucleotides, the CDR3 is TGTGCCAGTAGTACCCAAGGGACATCCGATGAAAAACTGTTTTTT. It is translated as CASSTQGTSDEKLFF.

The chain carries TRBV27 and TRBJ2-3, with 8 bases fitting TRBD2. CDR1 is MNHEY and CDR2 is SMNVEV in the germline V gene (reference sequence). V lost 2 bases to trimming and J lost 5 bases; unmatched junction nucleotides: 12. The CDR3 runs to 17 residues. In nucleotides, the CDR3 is TGTGCCAGCAGTTTAAGGGATAGCGGGATATCTGGAGATACGCAGTATTTT. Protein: CASSLRDSGISGDTQYF.

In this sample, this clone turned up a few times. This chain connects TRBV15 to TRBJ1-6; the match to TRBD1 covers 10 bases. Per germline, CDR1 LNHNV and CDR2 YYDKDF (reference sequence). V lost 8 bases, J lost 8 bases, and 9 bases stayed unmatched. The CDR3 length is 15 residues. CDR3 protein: CATADRDRGYSPLHF. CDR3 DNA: TGTGCCACCGCCGATAGGGACAGGGGCTATTCACCCCTCCACTTT.

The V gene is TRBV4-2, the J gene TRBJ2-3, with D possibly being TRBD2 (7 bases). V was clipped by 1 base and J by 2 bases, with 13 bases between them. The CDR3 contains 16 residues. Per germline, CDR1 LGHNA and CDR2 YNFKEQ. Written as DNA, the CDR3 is TGTGCCAGCAGCCAAGCCCGGGGGGCCCTCACAGATACGCAGTATTTT. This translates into CASSQARGALTDTQYF.

The CDR3: CATSGTAGTPRGYTF. CDR3 sequence (DNA): TGTGCCACCAGTGGAACCGCCGGGACACCTCGAGGCTACACCTTC. This chain uses TRBV24-1 with TRBJ1-2, with D possibly TRBD1 on 6 matching bases. The CDR3 loop spans 15 amino acids. V was clipped by 5 bases and J by 8 bases, with 20 bases between them. From germline, CDR1 is KGHDR and CDR2 SFDVKD.

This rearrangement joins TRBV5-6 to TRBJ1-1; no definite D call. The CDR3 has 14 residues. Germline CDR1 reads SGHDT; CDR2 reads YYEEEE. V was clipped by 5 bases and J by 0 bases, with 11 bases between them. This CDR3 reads CASSFRQMNTEAFF. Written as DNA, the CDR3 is TGTGCCAGCAGTTTCAGACAAATGAACACTGAAGCTTTCTTT.

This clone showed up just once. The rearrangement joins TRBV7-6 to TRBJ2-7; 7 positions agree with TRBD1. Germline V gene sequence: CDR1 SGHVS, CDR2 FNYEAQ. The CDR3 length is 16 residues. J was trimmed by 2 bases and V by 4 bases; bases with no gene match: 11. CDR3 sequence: CASSSIQGSKPYEQYF. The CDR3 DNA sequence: TGTGCCAGCAGCTCGATACAGGGGAGCAAGCCCTACGAGCAGTACTTC. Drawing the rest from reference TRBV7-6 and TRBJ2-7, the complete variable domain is GAGVSQSPRYKVTKRGQDVALRCDPISGHVSLYWYRQALGQGPEFLTYFNYEAQQDKSGLPNDRFSAERPEGSISTLTIQRTEQRDSAMYRCASSSIQGSKPYEQYFGPGTRLTVT.

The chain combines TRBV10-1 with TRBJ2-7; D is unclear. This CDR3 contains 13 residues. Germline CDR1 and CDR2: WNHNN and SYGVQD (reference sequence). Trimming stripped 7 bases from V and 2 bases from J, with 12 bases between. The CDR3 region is CASTNYPPYEQYF. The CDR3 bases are TGCGCCAGCACCAACTACCCACCCTACGAGCAGTACTTC.

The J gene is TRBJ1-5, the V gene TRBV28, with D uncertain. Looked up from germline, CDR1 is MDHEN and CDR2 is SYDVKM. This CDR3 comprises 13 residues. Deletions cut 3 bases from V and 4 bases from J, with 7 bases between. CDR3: CASSLGVNQPQHF. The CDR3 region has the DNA TGTGCCAGCAGTTTGGGAGTGAATCAGCCCCAGCATTTT.

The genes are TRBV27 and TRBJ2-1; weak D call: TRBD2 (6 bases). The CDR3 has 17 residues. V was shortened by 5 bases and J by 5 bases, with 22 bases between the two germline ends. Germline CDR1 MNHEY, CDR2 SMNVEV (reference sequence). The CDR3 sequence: CASSPRSVAAKNNEQFF. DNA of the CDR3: TGTGCCAGCAGTCCCCGTTCAGTAGCGGCGAAGAACAATGAGCAGTTCTTC.